Sequencing of this T cell receptor beta chain was carried out in a study of blood T cell repertoires in COVID-19. On the study more broadly: COVID-19 samples collected from the United States, Italy and Spain covered acute and convalescent phases.

The germline gives CDR1 KGHSH, CDR2 LQKENI. CDR3 length: 15 amino acids. The V and J ends lost 2 bases and 8 bases respectively, with 18 bases between them. Clones were read by immunoSEQ multiplex PCR, and TCRdb kept only the in-frame ones, dropping some. This sample has around 130,000 clones, with less than 85% found just once. The chain carries TRBV18 and TRBJ1-1; TRBD1 is a possible D gene (6 bases). Material: peripheral blood. This receptor was taken from a woman aged 55-69 years with acute or convalescent COVID-19. CDR3 coding DNA: TGTGCCAGCTCACCAATGTCGCGCGGGGGCAGCGAAGCTTTCTTT. Its protein is CASSPMSRGGSEAFF.